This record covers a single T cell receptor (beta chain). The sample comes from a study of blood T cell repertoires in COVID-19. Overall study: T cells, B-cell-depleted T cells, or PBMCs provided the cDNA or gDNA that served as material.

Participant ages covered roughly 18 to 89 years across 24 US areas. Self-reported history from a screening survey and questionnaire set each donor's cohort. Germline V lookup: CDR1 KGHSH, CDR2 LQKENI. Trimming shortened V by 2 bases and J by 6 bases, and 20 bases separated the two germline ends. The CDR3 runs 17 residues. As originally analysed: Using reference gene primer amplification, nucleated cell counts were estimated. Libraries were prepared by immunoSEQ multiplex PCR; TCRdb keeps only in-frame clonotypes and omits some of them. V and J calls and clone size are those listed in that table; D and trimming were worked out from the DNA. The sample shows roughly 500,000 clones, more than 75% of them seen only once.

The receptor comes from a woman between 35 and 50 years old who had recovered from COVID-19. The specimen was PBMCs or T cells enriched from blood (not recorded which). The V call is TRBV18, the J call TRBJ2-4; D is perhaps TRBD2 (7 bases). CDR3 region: CASSPWGGRERGNIQYF. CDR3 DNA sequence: TGTGCCAGCTCACCATGGGGGGGGCGGGAACGGGGAAACATTCAGTACTTC.